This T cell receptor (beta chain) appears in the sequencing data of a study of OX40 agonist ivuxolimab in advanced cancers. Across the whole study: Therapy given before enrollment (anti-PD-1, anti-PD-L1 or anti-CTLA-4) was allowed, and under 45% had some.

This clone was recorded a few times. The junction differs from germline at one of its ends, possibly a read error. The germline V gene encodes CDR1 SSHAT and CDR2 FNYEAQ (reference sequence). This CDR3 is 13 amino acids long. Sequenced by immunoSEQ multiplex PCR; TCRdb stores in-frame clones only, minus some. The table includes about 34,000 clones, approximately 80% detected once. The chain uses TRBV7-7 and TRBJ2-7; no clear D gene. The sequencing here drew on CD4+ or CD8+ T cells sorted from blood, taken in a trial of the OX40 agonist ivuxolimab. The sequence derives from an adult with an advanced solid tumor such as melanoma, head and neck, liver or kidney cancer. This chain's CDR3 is CASSLDLTHEQYF. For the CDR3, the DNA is TGTGCTAGCAGCTTAGATCTTACCCACGAGCAGTACTTC.